This T cell receptor beta chain was sequenced for a study of T cells after yellow fever vaccination. The CDR3 covers 17 residues. V shed 3 bases and J 1 base; nucleotides not matched to a gene: 10. Germline CDR1 is DFQATT and CDR2 is SNEGSKA (reference sequence). Via MiXCR, TCRdb re-called the 5' RACE reads, giving one row per CDR3 protein. The data contain 350,000 or so distinct CDR3 sequences, approximately 8% of them singletons. Here the sequenced sample was PBMCs, taken about 49 days after the first yellow fever vaccination. The source is a man aged 18 to 29 who received the YFV17D yellow fever vaccine. The V and J genes are TRBV20-1 and TRBJ2-5; 11 bases match TRBD2. CDR3 in DNA: TGCAGTGCTAGTATACGACTAGCGGGGTTCCTCCAAGAGACCCAGTACTTC. Residues: CSASIRLAGFLQETQYF.